The present T cell receptor (beta chain) was sequenced within a study of blood T cell repertoires in COVID-19. Per the germline V gene, CDR1 is SGHNT and CDR2 is YENEEA. This CDR3 is built from 15 residues. The junction had 11 bases not matched to a gene; V was cut back by 11 bases and J by 3 bases. This table comes from immunoSEQ multiplex PCR, and its TCRdb copy is limited to in-frame clones, with some not included. The data show around 100,000 clones, roughly 72% seen once. Sequenced sample: peripheral blood. This sequence joins TRBV11-3 and TRBJ2-1; 9 bases agree with TRBD2. The receptor comes from a man older than 75 with acute or convalescent COVID-19. CDR3 region: CAGGPTSGGYNEQFF. The CDR3 nucleotides read TGTGCCGGAGGCCCGACTAGCGGAGGCTACAATGAGCAGTTCTTC.